The source of this TCR beta chain is a study of CD8 T cells in ankylosing spondylitis. This clonotype came up many times. The antigen remains undetermined. This CDR3 spans 14 amino acids. The V gene lost 3 bases and the J gene lost 4 bases, with 9 bases spanning the gap. The TCR beta libraries were generated through quantitative 5'-RACE incorporating molecular barcodes. TCRdb recomputed calls from the 5' RACE reads with MiXCR, one row per CDR3 protein. The table has roughly 230,000 distinct CDR3 sequences, less than 9.5% seen once; the top ten hold about 5%. Study-wide points: Those disease-linked clones were CD8+; they were also relatively rare in peripheral blood. Characteristic of ankylosing spondylitis blood, it appeared, was a TCR beta motif comprising several highly homologous variants. As reported, disease-linked clones showed significant enrichment in matched ankylosing spondylitis synovial fluid.

The chain combines TRBV12-3 or TRBV12-4 with TRBJ2-2; D unclear. Sequencing was performed on blood, either unsorted or a sorted T cell fraction (not recorded which). The clonotype comes from a female donor with ankylosing spondylitis or in good health (not recorded which). CDR3 residues: CASSFVSGTGELFF. For the CDR3, the DNA is TGTGCCAGCAGTTTCGTTTCAGGCACCGGGGAGCTGTTTTTT.